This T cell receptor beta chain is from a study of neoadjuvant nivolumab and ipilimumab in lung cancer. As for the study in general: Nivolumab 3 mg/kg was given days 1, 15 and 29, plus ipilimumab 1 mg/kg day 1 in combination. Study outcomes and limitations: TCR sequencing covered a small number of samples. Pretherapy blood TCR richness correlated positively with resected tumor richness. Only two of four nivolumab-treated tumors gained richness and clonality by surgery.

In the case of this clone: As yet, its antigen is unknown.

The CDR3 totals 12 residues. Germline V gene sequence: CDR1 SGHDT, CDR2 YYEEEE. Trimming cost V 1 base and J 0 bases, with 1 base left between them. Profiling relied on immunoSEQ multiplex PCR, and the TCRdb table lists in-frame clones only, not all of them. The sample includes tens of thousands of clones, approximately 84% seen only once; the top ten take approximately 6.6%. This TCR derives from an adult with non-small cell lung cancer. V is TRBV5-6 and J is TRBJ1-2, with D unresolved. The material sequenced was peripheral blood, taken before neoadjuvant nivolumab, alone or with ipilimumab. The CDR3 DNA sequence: TGTGCCAGCAGCTTGCCTAACTATGGCTACACCTTC. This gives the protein CASSLPNYGYTF.